These 20 T cell receptor beta chains were all obtained from the same sample, sequenced in a study of a mutant IDH1 vaccine in newly diagnosed glioma. The antigens of these receptors remain unknown. Profiling relied on immunoSEQ multiplex PCR, and the TCRdb table lists in-frame clones only, not all of them. Among roughly 51,000 clones listed, approximately 80% were seen once. Time point of the sample: week 5, during vaccination. The vaccine gave 300 ug of a 20-mer mutant IDH1 peptide subcutaneously per dose. Sequenced material: PBMCs, taken from a glioma patient whose treatment included an IDH1 peptide vaccine. The receptors come from a man under 40 with glioma.

J is TRBJ1-4 and V is TRBV4-1, with a tentative D call TRBD1 (5 bases). The ends were cut back, 0 bases at V and 7 bases at J, with 18 bases in the middle. From germline, CDR1 is MGHRA and CDR2 YSYEKL. The CDR3 is 17 residues long. CDR3 DNA: TGCGCCAGCAGCCAAGACGGCGGGGGGTGGCAGCGTGAAAAACTGTTTTTT. Its protein product is CASSQDGGGWQREKLFF.

The rearrangement links TRBV10-3 to TRBJ1-2; 7 bases fit TRBD1. CDR1 is ENHRY and CDR2 is SYGVKD in the germline V gene. Trimming removed 6 bases from V and 2 bases from J; junction bases left unmatched: 12. CDR3 length equals 16 residues. CDR3 sequence reads: CAISGTGAGGNYGYTF. The CDR3 coding sequence is TGTGCCATCAGCGGAACGGGGGCAGGGGGGAACTATGGCTACACCTTC.

This CDR3 is CASSIGVRQGNSNQPQHF. CDR3 nucleotides: TGTGCCAGTAGTATTGGGGTTAGACAGGGTAATAGCAATCAGCCCCAGCATTTT. The rearrangement uses TRBV19 and TRBJ1-5; 7 bases fit TRBD1. Germline loops: CDR1 LNHDA, CDR2 SQIVND (reference sequence). This CDR3 is built from 18 residues. V was clipped by 3 bases and J by 0 bases; unmatched bases: 11.

This chain connects TRBV4-1 to TRBJ2-1; 14 nucleotides agree with TRBD2. Trimming took 7 bases from V and 0 from J; bases not matched to a gene: 11. The CDR3 runs 19 residues. Germline loops: CDR1 MGHRA, CDR2 YSYEKL. CDR3 DNA sequence: TGCGCCAGCACCTCGTCCGGGACTAGCGGGGGAAGCTCCTACAATGAGCAGTTCTTC. Amino acid sequence: CASTSSGTSGGSSYNEQFF.

The V gene is TRBV5-1, the J gene TRBJ2-3, with TRBD2 matching over 10 bases. The CDR3 loop spans 18 amino acids. The V gene's germline CDR1 is SGHRS and CDR2 YFSETQ. Trimming took 4 bases from V and 0 from J; bases not matched to a gene: 11. In DNA form, the CDR3 reads TGCGCCAGCAGCCGTCAGGCTAGCGGGGGCTACAGCACAGATACGCAGTATTTT. Amino acid sequence: CASSRQASGGYSTDTQYF.

The chain is built from TRBV6-1 and TRBJ2-7; D ambiguous. The germline V gene encodes CDR1 MNHNS and CDR2 SASEGT. V was cut by 7 bases and J by 2 bases, with 18 bases left in between. The CDR3 contains 15 residues. In nucleotides, the CDR3 is TGTGCCAGCATACCCCAGGCAGCTACCCCCTACGAGCAGTACTTC. Its protein is CASIPQAATPYEQYF.

The chain uses TRBV6-1 and TRBJ2-2, with no clear D. The CDR3 extends over 15 amino acids. Germline V gives CDR1 MNHNS, CDR2 SASEGT. V shed 1 base and J shed 3 bases, with 9 bases lying between them. The CDR3 nucleotides are TGTGCCAGCAGTGAAGATAGGGTTGACACCGGGGAGCTGTTTTTT. Translating gives CASSEDRVDTGELFF.

V is TRBV29-1 and J is TRBJ1-1; maybe TRBD1 (5 bases). Germline V gene lookup returns CDR1 SQVTM and CDR2 ANQGSEA. The V gene lost 5 bases and the J gene lost 0 bases, with 10 bases spanning the gap. This CDR3 is built from 13 residues. The CDR3 coding sequence is TGCAGCGTTTACAGGAAAATGAACACTGAAGCTTTCTTT. This sequence encodes CSVYRKMNTEAFF.

This clone has just one count. The gene calls are TRBV5-1 and TRBJ2-5, with 11 bases matching TRBD2. CDR1 SGHRS and CDR2 YFSETQ come from the germline V gene. The junction had 9 bases not matched to a gene; V was cut back by 3 bases and J by 5 bases. The CDR3 runs to 16 residues. The CDR3 nucleotides are TGCGCCAGCAGCTCCTACCGACTAGCGGGGCTCGAGACCCAGTACTTC. It is translated as CASSSYRLAGLETQYF.

The chain employs TRBV28 and TRBJ2-3, with 8 bases matching TRBD1. The V segment lost 6 bases and the J segment 0 bases; nucleotides outside the gene matches: 5. Germline V gives CDR1 MDHEN, CDR2 SYDVKM. The CDR3 contains 15 residues. The CDR3 bases are TGTGCCAGCAGGGCTAGACAGGGGAGCACAGATACGCAGTATTTT. Protein product: CASRARQGSTDTQYF.

This clone appeared a single time. V usage is TRBV4-1 and J usage is TRBJ2-7; D might be TRBD2 (5 bases). Looked up from germline, CDR1 is MGHRA and CDR2 is YSYEKL. V was trimmed by 1 base and J by 6 bases, leaving 13 bases between them. CDR3 size: 14 residues. The CDR3 coding sequence is TGCGCCAGCAGCCAAGTGGGCCAACGGGGCGAGCAGTACTTC. Translated, it gives CASSQVGQRGEQYF.

The chain employs TRBV5-1 and TRBJ2-1; 10 bases are a match to TRBD2. The J segment lost 4 bases and the V segment lost 0 bases, leaving 4 bases of the junction unmatched. From germline, CDR1 is SGHRS and CDR2 YFSETQ. The CDR3 runs 16 residues. The CDR3 DNA reads as TGCGCCAGCAGCTTGGTTAGTAGCGGGGGGTACAATGAGCAGTTCTTC. Translated: CASSLVSSGGYNEQFF. Full variable domain (outside the CDR3, taken from reference TRBV5-1 and TRBJ2-1): KAGVTQTPRYLIKTRGQQVTLSCSPISGHRSVSWYQQTPGQGLQFLFEYFSETQRNKGNFPGRFSGRQFSNSRSEMNVSTLELGDSALYLCASSLVSSGGYNEQFFGPGTRLTVL.

Here the CDR3 reads CASSRAGQGNTNQPQHF. CDR3 bases: TGTGCCAGCTCACGTGCGGGACAGGGGAATACTAATCAGCCCCAGCATTTT. The V and J genes are TRBV18 and TRBJ1-5, with TRBD1 matching over 10 bases. This CDR3 is built from 17 residues. V dropped 4 bases and J dropped 4; count of bases not matched to a gene: 10. Germline CDR1 is KGHSH and CDR2 is LQKENI.

The chain recombines TRBV2 with TRBJ1-1; TRBD1 matches 7 bases. Trimming removed 7 bases from V and 0 bases from J; junction bases left unmatched: 5. Germline lookup yields CDR1 SNHLY and CDR2 FYNNEI. CDR3 length equals 14 residues. Written as DNA, the CDR3 is TGTGCCAGCAACGGGGACAGCTTGAACACTGAAGCTTTCTTT. It specifies CASNGDSLNTEAFF.

This clone has just one count. This sequence joins TRBV2 and TRBJ1-5, with D unclear. CDR3 length equals 13 residues. V lost 8 bases to trimming and J lost 6 bases, with 14 bases between them. The germline CDR1 and CDR2 sequences are SNHLY and FYNNEI. DNA for the CDR3: TGTGCCAGCGCGGGATTCTCGGGTCAGCCCCAGCATTTT. Protein sequence: CASAGFSGQPQHF.

The V gene is TRBV4-1, the J gene TRBJ2-2, with TRBD1 matching over 7 bases. The CDR3 contains 15 residues. In germline, CDR1 is MGHRA, CDR2 YSYEKL. With V trimmed by 4 bases and J by 0 bases, 2 bases remained unmatched. The CDR3 coding sequence is TGCGCCAGCAGCCTGCAGGGGGCGAACACCGGGGAGCTGTTTTTT. Translation: CASSLQGANTGELFF.

This rearrangement joins TRBV7-9 to TRBJ1-2; TRBD1 aligns across 7 bases. The V segment lost 5 bases and the J segment 1 base; nucleotides outside the gene matches: 4. Germline V gene lookup returns CDR1 SEHNR and CDR2 FQNEAQ (reference sequence). This CDR3 comprises 14 residues. In nucleotides, the CDR3 is TGTGCCAGCAGCCCCAACAGGGGTAACTATGGCTACACCTTC. Translation gives CASSPNRGNYGYTF.

The gene calls are TRBV29-1 and TRBJ1-2, with TRBD1 matching 7 bases. Germline assignment: CDR1 SQVTM and CDR2 ANQGSEA. The V segment lost 5 bases and the J segment 2 bases; nucleotides outside the gene matches: 8. CDR3 size: 14 residues. The CDR3 reads CSVRDRVSNYGYTF. CDR3 sequence (DNA): TGCAGCGTTAGAGACAGGGTGTCCAACTATGGCTACACCTTC. Filled out from reference TRBV29-1 and TRBJ1-2, the complete variable domain reads SAVISQKPSRDICQRGTSLTIQCQVDSQVTMMFWYRQQPGQSLTLIATANQGSEATYESGFVIDKFPISRPNLTFSTLTVSNMSPEDSSIYLCSVRDRVSNYGYTFGSGTRLTVV.

V usage is TRBV6-4 and J usage is TRBJ2-5, with 13 bases that match TRBD2. From germline, CDR1 is MRHNA and CDR2 SNTAGT. V gave up 6 bases and J gave up 4 bases; unmatched junction bases: 5. The CDR3 extends over 15 amino acids. CDR3 coding DNA: TGTGCCAGCAGCAGACTAGCGGGGGGTGGAGAGACCCAGTACTTC. Its translation is CASSRLAGGGETQYF.

In its sample, this clone was seen once. V and J are TRBV7-8 and TRBJ2-3; 10 bases are a match to TRBD2. The CDR3 loop spans 22 amino acids. Germline loops: CDR1 SGHVS, CDR2 FQNEAQ. With V trimmed by 1 base and J by 3 bases, 22 bases remained unmatched. The CDR3 DNA is TGTGCCAGCAGCTTAGAGATCATGCTGGGGAGCGGGGGGGCCAGCTTGACAGATACGCAGTATTTT. Amino acid sequence: CASSLEIMLGSGGASLTDTQYF.